The TCR beta chain under discussion was sequenced for a study of identical twins. Healthy Caucasians, and only they, were the donors. Concerning this clonotype itself: What it recognizes is unknown.

Study findings and constraints: Shared out-of-frame alpha sequences (those common to twins) showed excess low generation probability.

This CDR3 has 17 amino acids. In germline, CDR1 is KGHSY, CDR2 FQNENV. V was clipped by 2 bases and J by 2 bases; unmatched bases: 11. MiXCR, applied by TCRdb to the 5' RACE reads, yields one record per CDR3 protein. The sample comprises under 1 million distinct CDR3 sequences, 9% to 15% of which are singletons, and around 1.5% rests with the top ten. This same sample was also part of a study on yellow fever vaccine responses in identical twins. From that second work: In identical twins, vaccine T cell responses appeared partly shared and partly individual.

This receptor was obtained from a woman under 30 in good health. The sequenced material came from PBMCs. The J gene is TRBJ2-7, the V gene TRBV16, with TRBD1 matching 8 bases. The CDR3 DNA reads TGTGCCAGCAGCCAACAAATGGACAGGGCTGAGCCCTACGAGCAGTACGTC. It yields the protein CASSQQMDRAEPYEQYV.